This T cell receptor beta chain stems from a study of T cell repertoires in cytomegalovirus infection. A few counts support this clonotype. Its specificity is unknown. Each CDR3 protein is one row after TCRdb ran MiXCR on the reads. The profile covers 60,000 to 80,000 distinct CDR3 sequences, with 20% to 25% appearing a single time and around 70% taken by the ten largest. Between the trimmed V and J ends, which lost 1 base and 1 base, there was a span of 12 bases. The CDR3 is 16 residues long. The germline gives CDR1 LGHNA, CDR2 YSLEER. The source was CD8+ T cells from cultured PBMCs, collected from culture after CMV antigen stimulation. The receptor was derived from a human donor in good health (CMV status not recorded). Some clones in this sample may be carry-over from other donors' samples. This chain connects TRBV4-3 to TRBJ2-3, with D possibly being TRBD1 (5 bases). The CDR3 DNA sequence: TGCGCCAGCAGCCAAGGGACACCCTTGGGCACAGATACGCAGTATTTT. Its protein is CASSQGTPLGTDTQYF.